This T cell receptor beta chain is drawn from a study of T cells in Graves' hyperthyroidism and ophthalmopathy. This clonotype was picked up many times. What it recognizes is unknown. RNA transcripts provided the source from which TCR beta CDR3 regions were amplified. Carried out on the TCR CDR3, a first-round RT-PCR used the HTBI primer set. TCRdb recomputed calls from the multiplex PCR reads with MiXCR, one row per CDR3 protein. This table has approximately 560,000 distinct CDR3 sequences, about 43% appearing once. Hyperthyroidism patients were newly diagnosed, had disease duration under 2 months, and were aged 18 to 65 years. Exclusion criteria comprised uncontrolled infection, other autoimmune disease, pregnancy or lactation. CDR1 is SEHNR and CDR2 is FQNEAQ in the germline V gene (reference sequence). The CDR3 covers 14 residues. The ends lost 5 bases at V and 5 bases at J; junction bases unmatched: 3.

Whole-study results and caveats: Median prediction lead before ophthalmopathy onset was 6.5 to 7 months with the model. A model built on 13 V-J features separated ophthalmopathy from stable hyperthyroidism.

The receptor's source is a woman under 30 with Graves' hyperthyroidism. The V call is TRBV7-9, the J call TRBJ2-7; 13 nucleotides line up with TRBD2. The sequencing sample was made of peripheral blood or thyroid tissue (not recorded which). CDR3 region: CASSRGLAGNEQYF. The CDR3 bases are TGTGCCAGCAGCCGGGGACTAGCGGGGAACGAGCAGTACTTC.